This T cell receptor (beta chain) was identified in a study of cytomegalovirus exposure and HLA in healthy donors. PCR involved 60 Vbeta and 13 Jbeta primers. In the authors' methods: Later work found around 80 million unique TCR beta chains, with 10 million to 14 million shared. Clones were sequenced by immunoSEQ multiplex PCR, and TCRdb holds only the in-frame ones, with some missing. Clone size and V and J calls were adopted from that table, with D and trimming inferred from the DNA. This table has 85,000 to 130,000 clones, over 70% appearing once. Study-wide points: In an earlier analysis, in some 540 donors, most V segments appeared productive either ~87% or ~30% of the time. Among immune exposure information, only CMV serostatus was available. Rarity held for most TCR sequences, but there were some public TCRs that occurred in many donors.

The CDR3 totals 19 residues. Germline CDR1 and CDR2: LGHNA and YNFKEQ. Trimming shortened V by 1 base and J by 1 base, and 19 bases separated the two germline ends. A note on this clone: Antigen unknown.

Sequencing was done on a sample of PBMCs. The TCR was taken from a female donor in good health and CMV-seronegative. The rearrangement links TRBV4-2 to TRBJ2-2; tentatively, D is TRBD2 (6 bases). CDR3 coding DNA: TGTGCCAGCAGCCAAGTTGGGGGACTGTTCGCCTTGAACACCGGGGAGCTGTTTTTT. Amino acids: CASSQVGGLFALNTGELFF.